This T cell receptor (beta chain) was recovered during a study of OX40 agonist ivuxolimab in advanced cancers. Across the whole study: Patients were treated with ivuxolimab, an agonistic anti-OX40 (CD134) antibody. The eligibility criteria allowed prior anti-PD-1, anti-PD-L1 or anti-CTLA-4 therapy, and around 40% had some. Three patients had partial responses: one hepatocellular carcinoma, two cutaneous melanoma.

Clones were read by immunoSEQ multiplex PCR, and TCRdb kept only the in-frame ones, dropping some. The profile shows about 110,000 clones, 75% to 95% of them singletons. Points from the study as a whole: The study found that CD8+ T cells averaged more expanded clones than CD4+.

This clone showed up just once. Its specificity is unknown. The sequencing used CD4+ or CD8+ T cells sorted from blood, collected in a trial of the OX40 agonist ivuxolimab. This sequence originates from an adult with an advanced solid tumor such as melanoma, head and neck, liver or kidney cancer.

DNA of the CDR3: TGTGCCAGCAGCGGGGCGGTTCGCCCCTACAATGAGCAGTTCTTC. Its translation is CASSGAVRPYNEQFF. The V call is TRBV7-3, the J call TRBJ2-1, with D maybe TRBD1 (5 bases). CDR1 and CDR2 from the germline V gene are SGHTA and FQGTGA. Trimming shortened V by 5 bases and J by 2 bases, and 13 bases separated the two germline ends. This CDR3 has 15 residues. Together with reference TRBV7-3 and TRBJ2-1, the CDR3 gives the full variable domain: GAGVSQTPSNKVTEKGKYVELRCDPISGHTALYWYRQSLGQGPEFLIYFQGTGAADDSGLPNDRFFAVRPEGSVSTLKIQRTERGDSAVYLCASSGAVRPYNEQFFGPGTRLTVL.